Listed here are 26 T cell receptor beta chains from one sample, sequenced in a study of somatic mutations in cytotoxic T cells in rheumatoid arthritis (dated by TCRdb to 2016 to 2017). Libraries were made using the immunoSEQ multiplex PCR assay. Drawn from immuneACCESS, this table holds only the in-frame rearrangements with V and J called that TCRdb kept. Clones are partly lost; checked studies trace under half to an unresolved V gene and leave the rest unexplained. Across this sample there are about 18,000 clones, with approximately 80% seen only once. The ten largest make up around 15% of the sample. Sequencing used CD8+ T cells sorted from blood. The receptors derive from an adult with rheumatoid arthritis.

J is TRBJ1-1 and V is TRBV4-3; D unresolved. V was shortened by 1 base and J by 1 base, with 4 bases between the two germline ends. Germline lookup yields CDR1 LGHNA and CDR2 YSLEER. The CDR3 loop spans 13 amino acids. In DNA, the CDR3 is TGCGCCAGCAGCCAAGCCGGGAACACTGAAGCTTTCTTT. Its protein product is CASSQAGNTEAFF.

This clone was picked up one time. The J gene is TRBJ2-3, the V gene TRBV28; D not resolved. Trimming left V 3 bases short and J 10 bases short, with 8 bases between. Germline assignment: CDR1 MDHEN and CDR2 SYDVKM. The CDR3 extends over 11 amino acids. The CDR3 coding sequence is TGTGCCAGCAGTTTGGGCGGAGCGCAGTATTTT. Translated: CASSLGGAQYF.

The V and J genes are TRBV9 and TRBJ1-1, with TRBD1 matching 7 bases. The CDR3 loop spans 15 amino acids. Losses at the gene ends were 0 bases for V and 2 bases for J; bases not matched to a gene: 4. Germline values: CDR1 SGDLS, CDR2 YYNGEE. CDR3 protein: CASSVEGTANTEAFF. CDR3 coding DNA: TGTGCCAGCAGCGTAGAAGGGACAGCTAACACTGAAGCTTTCTTT. The variable domain in full, completed from reference TRBV9 and TRBJ1-1, reads DSGVTQTPKHLITATGQRVTLRCSPRSGDLSVYWYQQSLDQGLQFLIQYYNGEERAKGNILERFSAQQFPDLHSELNLSSLELGDSALYFCASSVEGTANTEAFFGQGTRLTVV.

V and J are TRBV7-2 and TRBJ1-4; 7 bases are shared with TRBD1. Losses at the gene ends were 4 bases for V and 4 bases for J; bases not matched to a gene: 12. Germline values: CDR1 SGHTA, CDR2 FQGNSA. The CDR3 runs to 17 residues. CDR3 in DNA: TGTGCCAGCAGCTCTTACCGAGGACAGGACTTTAATGAAAAACTGTTTTTT. Translated, it gives CASSSYRGQDFNEKLFF.

V is TRBV11-2 and J is TRBJ2-3; D is uncertain. CDR3 length: 15 amino acids. Germline-derived CDR1 and CDR2 are SGHAT and FQNNGV. V dropped 1 base and J dropped 2 bases, with 10 bases sitting between them. DNA of the CDR3: TGTGCCAGCAGCTTAGTATACAGACCCACAGATACGCAGTATTTT. It specifies CASSLVYRPTDTQYF.

The chain carries TRBV6-5 and TRBJ1-5; 9 bases line up with TRBD1. CDR3 length: 15 residues. In germline, CDR1 is MNHEY, CDR2 SVGAGI. Losses at the gene ends were 5 bases for V and 0 bases for J; bases not matched to a gene: 2. CDR3: CASSTTGGSNQPQHF. The CDR3 DNA reads TGTGCCAGCAGTACGACAGGGGGTAGCAATCAGCCCCAGCATTTT.

The V call is TRBV5-6, the J call TRBJ2-7; no definite D call. V was clipped by 2 bases and J by 0 bases, with 9 bases between them. There are 14 residues in the CDR3. The germline gives CDR1 SGHDT, CDR2 YYEEEE. CDR3 nucleotides: TGTGCCAGCAGCTTCCCCACGAGCTCCTACGAGCAGTACTTC. This translates into CASSFPTSSYEQYF.

V usage is TRBV6-1 and J usage is TRBJ1-5; 7 nucleotides match TRBD1. The CDR3 covers 18 residues. Looked up from germline, CDR1 is MNHNS and CDR2 is SASEGT. V dropped 4 bases and J dropped 5; count of bases not matched to a gene: 17. The CDR3 nucleotides are TGTGCCAGCAGTGTCCCAAACGAGGGGGACAGCACCTATCAGCCCCAGCATTTT. It translates to CASSVPNEGDSTYQPQHF.

This chain links TRBV21-1 with TRBJ2-7; the table's TRBD2 call for D was not verified on the DNA. TRBV21-1 is flagged as a pseudogene. This CDR3 comprises 17 residues. Here the CDR3 reads CASSPRRIFDRLWEQYF. Written as DNA, the CDR3 is TGTGCCAGCAGCCCAAGGAGGATATTCGACCGTCTATGGGAGCAGTACTTC.

This sequence joins TRBV29-1 and TRBJ2-3; maybe TRBD2 (6 bases). The CDR3 spans 11 residues. Germline V gene sequence: CDR1 SQVTM, CDR2 ANQGSEA. V was clipped by 3 bases and J by 5 bases, with 6 bases between them. CDR3 loop: CSVDGGDTQYF. CDR3 DNA sequence: TGCAGCGTTGACGGGGGAGATACGCAGTATTTT.

The rearrangement joins TRBV15 to TRBJ1-2; D is unclear. Trimming stripped 3 bases from V and 8 bases from J, with 13 bases between. The CDR3 consists of 13 residues. The V gene's germline CDR1 is LNHNV and CDR2 YYDKDF (reference sequence). The CDR3 loop is CATSRELGRGYTF. CDR3 coding DNA: TGTGCCACCAGCAGGGAACTCGGGCGGGGCTACACCTTC.

CDR3: CASSRGDTQYF. DNA of the CDR3: TGTGCCAGCAGCAGAGGGGATACGCAGTATTTT. This chain uses TRBV11-2 with TRBJ2-3; TRBD2 is a possible D gene (5 bases). Per the germline V gene, CDR1 is SGHAT and CDR2 is FQNNGV. V shed 5 bases and J shed 6 bases, with 6 bases lying between them. The CDR3 has 11 amino acids.

For this clone: The conserved final phenylalanine or tryptophan is absent from the CDR3, which likely points to a read error. The limits of the CDR3 on the DNA are not certain, so only TCRdb's listed CDR3 is given. The chain links TRBV6-5 to TRBJ2-7; the D call in the table, TRBD1, was not verified against the DNA. Germline V gene sequence: CDR1 MNHEY, CDR2 SVGAGI. Ends included, the CDR3 has 11 residues. The CDR3 region is CASSFFRTHPS.

This chain joins TRBV19 and TRBJ1-3, with TRBD1 as a possible D gene (5 bases). The CDR3 covers 16 residues. V shed 3 bases and J shed 1 base, with 13 bases lying between them. Germline assignment: CDR1 LNHDA and CDR2 SQIVND (reference sequence). The CDR3 sequence: CASSIQQGLSGNTIYF. DNA of the CDR3: TGTGCCAGTAGTATTCAGCAGGGTTTATCTGGAAACACCATATATTTT.

The V call is TRBV28, the J call TRBJ2-7; no clear D. This CDR3 is 12 amino acids long. V lost 4 bases to trimming and J lost 0 bases, with 4 bases between them. Germline V lookup: CDR1 MDHEN, CDR2 SYDVKM. The CDR3 region has the DNA TGTGCCAGCAGTTGGAACTCCTACGAGCAGTACTTC. The encoded protein is CASSWNSYEQYF.

The DNA of the CDR3 is TGTGCCAGCAGCCGAGGACAGGGGGCCTACGAGCAGTACTTC. It translates to CASSRGQGAYEQYF. The chain recombines TRBV7-3 with TRBJ2-7; 10 bases line up with TRBD1. The CDR3 length is 14 residues. The V and J ends lost 5 bases and 2 bases, in that order; junction bases with no gene match: 3. Germline CDR1 SGHTA, CDR2 FQGTGA.

This clone was counted a few times. One junction end disagrees with the germline gene, perhaps due to a read error. The rearrangement joins TRBV15 to TRBJ1-1, with D perhaps TRBD1 (5 bases). CDR3 length: 13 amino acids. The V gene's germline CDR1 is LNHNV and CDR2 YYDKDF (reference sequence). The CDR3 coding sequence is TGTGCCACCAGCACTCCGCAAGGGGTATCCGAGGTTTTT. It translates to CATSTPQGVSEVF.

The chain carries TRBV28 and TRBJ2-1; TRBD1 matches 7 bases. The CDR3 totals 15 residues. Unmatched junction bases numbered 4, after V lost 5 bases and J lost 0 bases. Germline V lookup: CDR1 MDHEN, CDR2 SYDVKM. For the CDR3, the DNA is TGTGCCAGCAGTCGAGGACAGGACTCCTACAATGAGCAGTTCTTC. Its protein product is CASSRGQDSYNEQFF.

The sample holds one count of this clone. The CDR3 is CASSLTDWSTDTQYF. The CDR3 DNA reads TGTGCCAGCAGCTTAACGGACTGGAGTACAGATACGCAGTATTTT. The chain carries TRBV7-2 and TRBJ2-3, with a tentative D call TRBD2 (5 bases). Germline V CDR1 and CDR2: SGHTA, FQGNSA. Trimming took off 2 bases at V and 3 bases at J, with 12 bases between the two ends. This CDR3 spans 15 amino acids.

V usage is TRBV7-8 and J usage is TRBJ2-5; D remains unclear. CDR1 and CDR2 (germline): SGHVS, FQNEAQ. Trimming cost V 5 bases and J 10 bases, with 11 bases left between them. The CDR3 sequence is 11 residues long. The CDR3 region has the DNA TGTGCCAGCAGCCCCTCAGAAGGCCAGTACTTC. It codes for CASSPSEGQYF.

The chain employs TRBV7-8 and TRBJ2-4; D gene uncertain. The CDR3 runs to 13 residues. CDR1 is SGHVS, CDR2 FQNEAQ, per germline. Trimming removed 2 bases at V and 5 bases at J, with 7 bases between. The CDR3 is CASSLPYENIQYF. The CDR3 DNA reads as TGTGCCAGCAGCTTACCATACGAAAACATTCAGTACTTC.

This clone was counted between two and nine times. This rearrangement joins TRBV7-6 to TRBJ2-1; D remains ambiguous. Between the trimmed V and J ends, which lost 2 bases and 6 bases, there was a span of 2 bases. This CDR3 is built from 11 residues. Germline V lookup: CDR1 SGHVS, CDR2 FNYEAQ. The CDR3 reads CASSLTNEQFF. CDR3 DNA sequence: TGTGCCAGCAGCTTAACCAATGAGCAGTTCTTC.

This chain joins TRBV11-2 and TRBJ2-5; 8 bases map to TRBD1. V lost 3 bases and J lost 2; bases outside the gene matches: 5. The CDR3 extends over 15 amino acids. Germline CDR1 reads SGHAT; CDR2 reads FQNNGV. The CDR3 DNA is TGTGCCAGCAGCTTTCGGACAGGGCCTCAAGAGACCCAGTACTTC. Its translation: CASSFRTGPQETQYF.

The CDR3 DNA follows: TGCGCCAGCAGCCAAGAAGGTAGGGGAATCTACGAGCAGTACTTC. Its protein product is CASSQEGRGIYEQYF. This chain links TRBV4-1 with TRBJ2-7; weak D call: TRBD1 (5 bases). The CDR3 has 15 residues. The germline V gene has CDR1 MGHRA and CDR2 YSYEKL. Trimming left V 0 bases short and J 3 bases short, with 12 bases between.

This clone was seen a single time. This rearrangement joins TRBV28 to TRBJ1-5, with D maybe TRBD1 (5 bases). The CDR3 is 15 amino acids. Trimming pared 5 bases from V and 9 bases from J, leaving 20 bases between. CDR1 is MDHEN and CDR2 is SYDVKM in the germline V gene. In nucleotides, the CDR3 is TGTGCCAGCAGTCTTGATCAGGGAAGGCCGCGGCCCCAGCATTTT. Protein sequence: CASSLDQGRPRPQHF.

The chain couples TRBV7-9 to TRBJ2-5, with D hard to call. From germline, CDR1 is SEHNR and CDR2 FQNEAQ (reference sequence). The CDR3 extends over 14 amino acids. Trimming pared 5 bases from V and 5 bases from J, leaving 15 bases between. The chain's CDR3 is CASSVNPDGETQYF. The CDR3 nucleotides read TGTGCCAGCAGCGTCAACCCCGATGGGGAGACCCAGTACTTC.